This T cell receptor (beta chain) was identified in a study of blood T cell repertoires in COVID-19. The overall study: The United States, Italy and Spain were the sources of the acute and convalescent COVID-19 samples. In each case, the material was cDNA or gDNA derived from T cells, B-cell-depleted T cells, or PBMCs.

TCRdb's copy holds only in-frame clones and misses some; the assay was immunoSEQ multiplex PCR. The sample carries 200,000 or so clones, around four fifths recorded once. The CDR3 runs 14 residues. Germline values: CDR1 SNHLY, CDR2 FYNNEI. Trimming left V 5 bases short and J 0 bases short, with 10 bases between. This rearrangement joins TRBV2 to TRBJ1-1; perhaps TRBD1 as D (5 bases). This receptor was identified in a human donor in a cohort sampled during active COVID-19. The sequencing sample was made of peripheral blood. The DNA for the CDR3 is TGTGCCAGCAGTACGCAGGGTCTGAACACTGAAGCTTTCTTT. Translating gives CASSTQGLNTEAFF.